The source of this T cell receptor beta chain is a study of blood T cell repertoires in COVID-19. The overall study: The origin of the acute and convalescent COVID-19 samples was the United States, Italy and Spain. PBMCs, B-cell-depleted T cells, or T cells were the source of the cDNA or gDNA that made up the material.

The Seattle patients, enrolled during active infection, were followed longitudinally. The CDR3 has 15 amino acids. With 6 bases removed from V and 3 bases from J, the gap between germline ends came to 18 bases. Germline V gene lookup returns CDR1 MNHNY and CDR2 SVGAGI (reference sequence). Original analysis: Estimation of nucleated cell counts was performed using reference gene primer amplification. Assay: immunoSEQ multiplex PCR; the TCRdb copy retains only in-frame clones and omits some. V and J calls and clone size come straight from that table; D and trimming were deduced from the DNA. Seen here are 400,000 or so clones, around nine tenths observed once, and the top ten hold 0.8% to 1%.

This clonotype originated in a man younger than 35 with COVID-19, enrolled during active disease. Sequenced input: peripheral blood. The chain has TRBV6-6 and TRBJ2-7, with D perhaps matching TRBD1 (6 bases). As DNA, the CDR3 is TGTGCCAGCAGGAGAGTGCGGCAGGGGCGCTACGAGCAGTACTTC. This codes for CASRRVRQGRYEQYF.